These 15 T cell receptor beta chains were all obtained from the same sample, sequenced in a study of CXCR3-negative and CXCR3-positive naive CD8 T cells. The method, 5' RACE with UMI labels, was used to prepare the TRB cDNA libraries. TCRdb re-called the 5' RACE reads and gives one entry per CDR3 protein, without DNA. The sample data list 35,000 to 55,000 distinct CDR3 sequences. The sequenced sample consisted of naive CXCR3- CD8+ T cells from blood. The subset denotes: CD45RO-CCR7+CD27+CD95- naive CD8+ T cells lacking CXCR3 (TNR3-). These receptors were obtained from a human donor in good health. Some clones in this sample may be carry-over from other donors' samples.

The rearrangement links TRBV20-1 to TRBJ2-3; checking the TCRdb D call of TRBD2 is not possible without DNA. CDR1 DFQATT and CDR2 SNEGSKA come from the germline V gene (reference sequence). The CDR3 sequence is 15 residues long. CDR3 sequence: CSAVGLAGRSDTQYF.

CDR3 in amino acids: CASTPQLIGGETQYF. The V and J genes are TRBV28 and TRBJ2-5; the D call of TRBD2 rests on TCRdb alone, since no DNA is present to check it. Germline V gene lookup returns CDR1 MDHEN and CDR2 SYDVKM. CDR3 length: 15 residues.

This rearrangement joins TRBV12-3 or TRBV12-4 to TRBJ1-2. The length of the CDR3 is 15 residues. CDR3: CASSLRAGVRDGYTF.

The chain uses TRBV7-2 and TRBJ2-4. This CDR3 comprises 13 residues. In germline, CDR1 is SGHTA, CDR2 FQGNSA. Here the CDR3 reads CASSLLWGNIQYF.

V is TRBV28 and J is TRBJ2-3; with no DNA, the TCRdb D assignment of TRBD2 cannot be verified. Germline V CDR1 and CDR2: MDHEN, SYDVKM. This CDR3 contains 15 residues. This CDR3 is CASSFSGVSTDTQYF.

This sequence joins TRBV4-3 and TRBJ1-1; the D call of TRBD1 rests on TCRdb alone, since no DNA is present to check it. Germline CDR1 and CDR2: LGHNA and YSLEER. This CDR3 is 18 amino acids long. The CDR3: CASSQDPRLIGANTEAFF.

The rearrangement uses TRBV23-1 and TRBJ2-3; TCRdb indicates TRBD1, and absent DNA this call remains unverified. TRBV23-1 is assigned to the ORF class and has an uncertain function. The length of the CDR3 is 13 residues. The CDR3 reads CASRLGGRDTQYF.

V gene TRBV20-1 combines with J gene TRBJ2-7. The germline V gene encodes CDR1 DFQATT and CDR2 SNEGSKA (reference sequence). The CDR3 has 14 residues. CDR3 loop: CSARNIKSSYEQYF.

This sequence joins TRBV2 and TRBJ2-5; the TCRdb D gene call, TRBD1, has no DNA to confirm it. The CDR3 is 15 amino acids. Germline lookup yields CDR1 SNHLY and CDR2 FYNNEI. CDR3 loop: CASSEGGAFVETQYF.

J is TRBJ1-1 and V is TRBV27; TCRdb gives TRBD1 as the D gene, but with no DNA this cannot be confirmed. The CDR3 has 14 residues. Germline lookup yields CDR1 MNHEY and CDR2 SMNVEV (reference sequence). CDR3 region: CASSLWAGNTEAFF.

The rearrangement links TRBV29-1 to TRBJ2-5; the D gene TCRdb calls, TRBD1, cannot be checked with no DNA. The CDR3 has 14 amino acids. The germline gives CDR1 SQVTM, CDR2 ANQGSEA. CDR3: CSVEWTGVQETQYF.

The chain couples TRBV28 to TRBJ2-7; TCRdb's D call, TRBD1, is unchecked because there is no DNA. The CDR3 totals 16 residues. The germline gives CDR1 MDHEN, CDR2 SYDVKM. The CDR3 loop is CASSLLAGDSSYEQYF.

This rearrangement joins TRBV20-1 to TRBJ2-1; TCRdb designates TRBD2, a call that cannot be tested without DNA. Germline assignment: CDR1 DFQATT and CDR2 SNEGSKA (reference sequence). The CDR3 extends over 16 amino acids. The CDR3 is CSASDATSGSYNEQFF.

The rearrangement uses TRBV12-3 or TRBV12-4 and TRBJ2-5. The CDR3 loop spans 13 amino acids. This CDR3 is CASSPQAEETQYF.

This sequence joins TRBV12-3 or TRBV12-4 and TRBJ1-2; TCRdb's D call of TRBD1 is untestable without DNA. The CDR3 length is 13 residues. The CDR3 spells CASHLTGGEGYTF.